This T cell receptor (beta chain) was captured by sequencing in a study of control samples from healthy donors and cancer patients. Germline-derived CDR1 and CDR2 are LNHDA and SQIVND (reference sequence). CDR3 size: 16 residues. Trimming pared 1 base from V and 1 base from J, leaving 13 bases between. Using immunoSEQ multiplex PCR, the repertoire was profiled, and TCRdb retains in-frame clones only, with some absent. The sample shows about 130,000 clones, roughly nine tenths of them seen only once. V usage is TRBV19 and J usage is TRBJ1-1; maybe TRBD1 (6 bases). The source material was blood. The sequence was obtained from a man between 18 and 35 years old in good health. The CDR3: CASSIGTGRKNTEAFF. The CDR3 nucleotides are TGTGCCAGTAGTATAGGTACAGGGAGGAAGAACACTGAAGCTTTCTTT.